The 30 T cell receptor beta chains below all came from one sample that was sequenced in a study of quantifying T cell responses using KT2 cells. The overall study: TCR alpha and beta constant-region primers primed reverse transcription of RNA.

Each cDNA got a UMI-containing oligo ligated at its 3' end. The first PCR ran three to four cycles with an equimolar RC1.1 and RC1.2 beta primer mix. TCRdb passed the UMI-ligation and nested PCR reads through MiXCR, listing each CDR3 protein once. This sample has approximately 43,000 distinct CDR3 sequences; 15% to 20% occur once, and the top ten carry less than 45%. The sequenced sample was PBMCs spiked with cells of the T cell clone KT2. The origin of the receptors is a human donor.

The chain combines TRBV7-9 with TRBJ1-6; D is uncertain. This CDR3 is 14 amino acids long. In germline, CDR1 is SEHNR, CDR2 FQNEAQ (reference sequence). Trimming removed 2 bases from V and 8 bases from J, with 10 bases in between. CDR3 bases: TGTGCCAGCAGCTTAATGGCAGATTATTCACCCCTCCACTTT. This sequence encodes CASSLMADYSPLHF.

This rearrangement joins TRBV11-2 to TRBJ2-4, with 8 bases that match TRBD2. Trimming cost V 3 bases and J 1 base; bases outside gene matches: 8. The germline V gene has CDR1 SGHAT and CDR2 FQNNGV. The CDR3 has 17 amino acids. CDR3 residues: CASSFGFERGAKNIQYF. The CDR3 DNA reads TGTGCCAGCAGCTTCGGGTTCGAGCGGGGGGCCAAAAACATTCAGTACTTC.

This clonotype was recorded a few times. The rearrangement uses TRBV7-9 and TRBJ2-7; TRBD1 aligns across 10 bases. This CDR3 region has 15 residues. From germline, CDR1 is SEHNR and CDR2 FQNEAQ (reference sequence). V lost 5 bases, J lost 2 bases, and 6 bases stayed unmatched. This chain's CDR3 is CASSLGTGAAYEQYF. The CDR3 DNA reads as TGTGCCAGCAGCCTTGGGACAGGGGCGGCCTACGAGCAGTACTTC.

The rearrangement uses TRBV7-9 and TRBJ2-3, with 14 nucleotides matching TRBD2. Germline CDR1 SEHNR, CDR2 FQNEAQ (reference sequence). This CDR3 has 17 amino acids. After removal of 6 bases from V and 2 bases from J, the junction contained 7 bases not matched to a gene. The chain's CDR3 is CASRPGTSGGPTDTQYF. CDR3 DNA: TGTGCCAGCAGGCCCGGGACTAGCGGGGGTCCCACAGATACGCAGTATTTT.

V and J are TRBV12-3 or TRBV12-4 and TRBJ2-3, with 8 bases matching TRBD2. This CDR3 is 15 amino acids long. The chain's CDR3 is CASREGGRYTDTQYF. CDR3 sequence (DNA): TGTGCGTCCCGGGAGGGGGGGAGGTACACAGATACGCAGTATTTT.

This clonotype has more than one count but fewer than ten. The rearrangement uses TRBV5-4 and TRBJ2-5; D not resolved. CDR1 is SGHNT, CDR2 YYREEE, per germline (reference sequence). V was shortened by 5 bases and J by 2 bases, with 7 bases between the two germline ends. The CDR3 is made up of 12 amino acids. CDR3 protein: CASSPAQETQYF. The CDR3 DNA reads TGTGCCAGCAGTCCGGCACAAGAGACCCAGTACTTC.

This clonotype was seen at least ten times. The chain joins TRBV6-5 to TRBJ2-5, with 10 bases lining up with TRBD2. The germline V gene encodes CDR1 MNHEY and CDR2 SVGAGI. Trimming took 6 bases from V and 9 from J; bases not matched to a gene: 13. This CDR3 has 15 amino acids. CDR3 loop: CASRLTRLLAGAQYF. CDR3 coding DNA: TGTGCCAGCAGGCTTACCCGGTTGCTAGCGGGAGCCCAGTACTTC.

Of note for this clonotype: The germline gene is not matched at one end of the junction; a read error may be the cause. This sequence joins TRBV24-1 and TRBJ2-1; TRBD2 matches at 11 bases. This CDR3 has 16 amino acids. The germline gives CDR1 KGHDR, CDR2 SFDVKD. This CDR3 is CATSEAGLAEFDEQFF. The DNA of the CDR3 is TGTGCCACCAGTGAAGCGGGACTAGCGGAATTTGATGAGCAATTCTTC.

This clonotype has just a few counts. The rearrangement uses TRBV29-1 and TRBJ2-7; tentatively, D is TRBD2 (6 bases). Germline V gene lookup returns CDR1 SQVTM and CDR2 ANQGSEA. V lost 6 bases, J lost 10 bases, and 19 bases lay in between. This CDR3 is 12 amino acids long. CDR3 in amino acids: CSVGEVGLGQYF. The CDR3 coding sequence is TGCAGCGTGGGGGAGGTAGGCCTAGGACAGTACTTC.

This clonotype was counted only a few times. V usage is TRBV19 and J usage is TRBJ1-2, with no clear D. The CDR3 extends over 14 amino acids. Deletions cut 7 bases from V and 5 bases from J, with 17 bases between. Germline CDR1 reads LNHDA; CDR2 reads SQIVND (reference sequence). CDR3 region: CASMRDRDGYGYTF. The CDR3, as DNA: TGTGCCAGTATGCGGGATCGAGACGGGTATGGCTACACCTTC.

This clonotype was seen a handful of times. The chain combines TRBV6-6 with TRBJ2-3, with D perhaps TRBD2 (6 bases). CDR1 and CDR2 (germline): MNHNY, SVGAGI (reference sequence). V was cut by 6 bases and J by 5 bases, with 12 bases left in between. The CDR3 is 13 residues long. In DNA, the CDR3 is TGTGCCAGCAGCCCACTAGCTGTAGATACGCAGTATTTT. This sequence encodes CASSPLAVDTQYF.

This clonotype has just a few counts. This chain uses TRBV20-1 with TRBJ2-3; the D gene is possibly TRBD1 (6 bases). This CDR3 contains 14 residues. Germline values: CDR1 DFQATT, CDR2 SNEGSKA (reference sequence). Trimming pared 0 bases from V and 3 bases from J, leaving 10 bases between. Here the CDR3 reads CSARDFQGTDTQYF. The CDR3 coding sequence is TGCAGTGCTAGAGATTTCCAGGGGACAGATACGCAGTATTTT.

This clonotype was found a few times. V usage is TRBV18 and J usage is TRBJ1-1; tentatively, D is TRBD1 (6 bases). The CDR3 consists of 13 residues. The V gene lost 3 bases and the J gene lost 10 bases, with 15 bases spanning the gap. The germline gives CDR1 KGHSH, CDR2 LQKENI. The chain's CDR3 is CASSPLAGATAFF. The CDR3 bases are TGTGCCAGCTCACCCCTGGCGGGGGCGACAGCTTTCTTT. Complete variable domain (other parts from reference TRBV18 and TRBJ1-1): NAGVMQNPRHLVRRRGQEARLRCSPMKGHSHVYWYRQLPEEGLKFMVYLQKENIIDESGMPKERFSAEFPKEGPSILRIQQVVRGDSAAYFCASSPLAGATAFFGQGTRLTVV.

Many counts were recorded for this clonotype. The chain uses TRBV3-1 and TRBJ2-1; D remains unclear. V lost 5 bases, J lost 10 bases, and 12 bases lay in between. CDR3 length: 12 residues. In germline, CDR1 is LGHDT, CDR2 YNNKEL (reference sequence). The CDR3 sequence: CASSSDSGEQFF. CDR3 DNA sequence: TGTGCCAGCAGCTCCGACTCCGGGGAGCAGTTCTTC.

Here the CDR3 DNA reads TGTGCCAGCACCCCGACAGGGTACTCTGGAAACACCATATATTTT. Protein sequence: CASTPTGYSGNTIYF. The rearrangement links TRBV12-3 or TRBV12-4 to TRBJ1-3, with TRBD1 matching over 7 bases. The CDR3 consists of 15 residues. J gave up 0 bases and V 7 bases, and 6 bases lay outside the gene matches.

This clonotype has only a few counts. The chain joins TRBV18 to TRBJ1-4; unclear D gene. Trimming cost V 1 base and J 0 bases, with 9 bases left between them. From germline, CDR1 is KGHSH and CDR2 LQKENI. This CDR3 has 16 residues. The chain's CDR3 is CASSPRLGTTNEKLFF. In nucleotides, the CDR3 is TGTGCCAGCTCACCACGCTTGGGTACAACTAATGAAAAACTGTTTTTT.

The chain links TRBV3-1 to TRBJ1-2; TRBD1 might be the D (6 bases). V was clipped by 0 bases and J by 0 bases, with 11 bases between them. CDR1 and CDR2 from the germline V gene are LGHDT and YNNKEL (reference sequence). This CDR3 spans 16 amino acids. CDR3 region: CASSQDLNRANYGYTF. The CDR3 nucleotides are TGTGCCAGCAGCCAAGATCTCAACAGGGCTAACTATGGCTACACCTTC.

This clonotype appeared a few times. The chain couples TRBV6-1 to TRBJ2-3, with no clear D. V was shortened by 6 bases and J by 3 bases, with 4 bases between the two germline ends. Germline lookup yields CDR1 MNHNS and CDR2 SASEGT. The CDR3 is 11 residues long. The CDR3 here is CASRWTDTQYF. In DNA form, the CDR3 reads TGTGCCAGCAGATGGACAGATACGCAGTATTTT.

This clonotype was picked up a small number of times. The chain carries TRBV5-1 and TRBJ2-7; TRBD2 matches at 10 bases. The V gene's germline CDR1 is SGHRS and CDR2 YFSETQ. V was pared by 0 bases and J by 3 bases, with 3 bases of the junction left unmatched. The CDR3 has 15 residues. The CDR3 DNA is TGCGCCAGCAGCTTGGAGGCTAGCGGGAGCTACGAGCAGTACTTC. It specifies CASSLEASGSYEQYF.

This chain joins TRBV20-1 and TRBJ1-2; 8 positions agree with TRBD1. Germline V lookup: CDR1 DFQATT, CDR2 SNEGSKA (reference sequence). This CDR3 region has 14 residues. The junction had 7 bases not matched to a gene; V was cut back by 1 base and J by 6 bases. CDR3 loop: CSARVLQGGNGYTF. CDR3 DNA sequence: TGCAGTGCTAGAGTTTTACAGGGGGGAAATGGCTACACCTTC.

This clonotype was counted only a few times. The V and J genes are TRBV13 and TRBJ1-1; D gene unclear. The CDR3 contains 15 residues. Germline CDR1 is PRHDT and CDR2 is FYEKMQ (reference sequence). V shed 7 bases and J shed 0 bases, with 15 bases lying between them. This CDR3 is CASTEGQKMNTEAFF. CDR3 bases: TGTGCCAGCACCGAAGGCCAGAAAATGAACACTGAAGCTTTCTTT.

There are many counts of this clonotype. The J gene is TRBJ2-3, the V gene TRBV24-1; D is unresolved. The V gene lost 0 bases and the J gene lost 4 bases, with 7 bases spanning the gap. Germline V lookup: CDR1 KGHDR, CDR2 SFDVKD. The CDR3 runs to 14 residues. The CDR3 bases are TGTGCCACCAGTGATTTGAGTAGCTCAGATACGCAGTATTTT. Protein product: CATSDLSSSDTQYF.

CDR3 residues: CASSLGQVGREGRIWDTDTQYF. As DNA, the CDR3 is TGTGCCAGCAGCTTAGGGCAGGTCGGGCGGGAGGGCAGGATATGGGATACAGATACGCAGTATTTT. The rearrangement links TRBV7-2 to TRBJ2-3; 9 bases agree with TRBD2. The V gene end was trimmed by 1 base and the J gene end by 3 bases; junction bases not matched to a gene: 23. The length of the CDR3 is 22 residues. CDR1 and CDR2 (germline): SGHTA, FQGNSA.

The genes are TRBV4-2 and TRBJ2-3, with D uncertain. The ends were cut back, 0 bases at V and 0 bases at J, with 10 bases in the middle. The CDR3 extends over 16 amino acids. The germline V gene has CDR1 LGHNA and CDR2 YNFKEQ. This chain's CDR3 is CASSQDESSSTDTQYF. CDR3 DNA sequence: TGTGCCAGCAGCCAAGACGAGTCGTCTAGCACAGATACGCAGTATTTT.

This chain connects TRBV29-1 to TRBJ2-5; weak D call: TRBD2 (5 bases). V was cut by 4 bases and J by 2 bases, with 11 bases left in between. The CDR3 runs to 13 residues. In germline, CDR1 is SQVTM, CDR2 ANQGSEA. The CDR3 protein is CSVAGRLQETQYF. DNA for the CDR3: TGCAGCGTTGCTGGCAGACTACAAGAGACCCAGTACTTC.

Many counts were recorded for this clonotype. The chain carries TRBV6-1 and TRBJ2-5, with D possibly being TRBD1 or TRBD2 (5 bases each). V was pared by 4 bases and J by 3 bases, with 12 bases between. The CDR3 contains 14 residues. Germline V gene sequence: CDR1 MNHNS, CDR2 SASEGT. The CDR3 DNA reads as TGTGCCAGCAGTGCCGGGACGGCGAAAGAGACCCAGTACTTC. Protein sequence: CASSAGTAKETQYF.

The chain links TRBV4-3 to TRBJ1-4, with unresolved D. The V and J ends lost 0 bases and 7 bases respectively, with 3 bases between them. This CDR3 is built from 12 residues. Germline assignment: CDR1 LGHNA and CDR2 YSLEER. For the CDR3, the DNA is TGCGCCAGCAGCCAAGAGGGTGAAAAACTGTTTTTT. It encodes CASSQEGEKLFF.

This clonotype was seen a handful of times. The CDR3 coding sequence is TGTGCCAGCAGTCTTGTGGGGGGTAGCTCCTACAATGAGCAGTTCTTC. It specifies CASSLVGGSSYNEQFF. The chain is built from TRBV27 and TRBJ2-1; TRBD2 is a possible D gene (6 bases). V was pared by 5 bases and J by 0 bases, with 14 bases between. The CDR3 length is 16 residues. The germline V gene has CDR1 MNHEY and CDR2 SMNVEV (reference sequence).

This clonotype was observed a single time. The genes are TRBV28 and TRBJ1-6; TRBD1 is a possible D gene (5 bases). Germline V gene lookup returns CDR1 MDHEN and CDR2 SYDVKM. V was pared by 4 bases and J by 7 bases, with 20 bases between. The CDR3 covers 17 residues. CDR3 loop: CASSSPPPTEPNSPLHF. The CDR3 region has the DNA TGTGCCAGCAGTTCACCCCCACCGACAGAACCAAATTCACCCCTCCACTTT.

The J gene is TRBJ2-7, the V gene TRBV10-3; 8 bases match TRBD1. Unmatched junction bases numbered 6, after V lost 2 bases and J lost 3 bases. The CDR3 loop spans 15 amino acids. The germline gives CDR1 ENHRY, CDR2 SYGVKD. CDR3 sequence: CAISEDRGTNYEQYF. In DNA, the CDR3 is TGTGCCATCAGTGAGGACAGGGGAACCAACTACGAGCAGTACTTC.